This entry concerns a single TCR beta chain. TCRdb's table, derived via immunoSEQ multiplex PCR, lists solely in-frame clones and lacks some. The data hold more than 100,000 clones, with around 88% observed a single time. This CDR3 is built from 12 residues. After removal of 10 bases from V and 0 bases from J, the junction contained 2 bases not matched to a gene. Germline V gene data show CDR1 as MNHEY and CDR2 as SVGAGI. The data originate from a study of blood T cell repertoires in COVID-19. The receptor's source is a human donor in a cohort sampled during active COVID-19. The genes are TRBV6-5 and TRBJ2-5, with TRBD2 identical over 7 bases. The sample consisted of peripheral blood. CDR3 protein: CATGRYQETQYF. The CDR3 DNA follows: TGTGCCACCGGGAGGTACCAAGAGACCCAGTACTTC.